Only one count was recorded for the clone carrying this T cell receptor (beta chain). This CDR3 has 14 residues. The germline V and J ends were trimmed by 4 bases and 13 bases, with 17 bases remaining between them. Germline V gene sequence: CDR1 ENHRY, CDR2 SYGVKD. In the original workflow: Scientists estimated how many nucleated cells there were by amplifying reference gene primers. The assay was immunoSEQ multiplex PCR, and TCRdb's table has in-frame clones only and misses some. Clonal size and the V and J genes are those of that table, whereas D and trimming came from the DNA. This sample has 180,000 or so clones, with 86% found just once. The sample is drawn from a study of blood T cell repertoires in COVID-19. Grouping used clinical history reported by participants in a survey and questionnaire.

Input material: PBMCs or T cells enriched from blood (not recorded which). V is TRBV10-3 and J is TRBJ1-6, with D unclear. The sequence was collected from a woman aged 25 to 39 who had recovered from COVID-19. This CDR3 reads CAISVSTDGEPLHF. The CDR3 DNA reads as TGTGCCATCAGTGTATCGACGGATGGAGAGCCCCTCCACTTT.